This TCR beta chain was captured in a study of early T cells in non-severe SARS-CoV-2 infection. On the study more broadly: Sequencing of unsorted whole blood was done on bulk RNA, leaving chains unpaired.

Individually, cDNA molecules had unique molecular identifiers attached to them. TCRdb reanalysed the 5' RACE reads using MiXCR and keeps one entry per CDR3 protein. Here the sample spans more than 35,000 distinct CDR3 sequences, roughly 4.5% being singletons. This clonotype was observed many times. Its specificity is unknown. Notes on the study in general: The matching step, a VDJdb search, favored anti-spike CD8 responses and missed private and CD4 specificities.

This CDR3 has 16 amino acids. The germline V gene encodes CDR1 ENHRY and CDR2 SYGVKD. Trimming removed 0 bases at V and 6 bases at J, with 18 bases between. The chain combines TRBV10-3 with TRBJ2-7, with D perhaps being TRBD1 or TRBD2 (5 bases each). The sequenced sample consisted of whole blood. This TCR was sampled from an adult who was a healthcare worker with PCR-confirmed SARS-CoV-2 infection or an uninfected control (not recorded which). CDR3 sequence (DNA): TGTGCCATCAGTGAGTCTGATGGGGCAGGGACGTCCGAGCAGTACTTC. Encoded protein: CAISESDGAGTSEQYF.